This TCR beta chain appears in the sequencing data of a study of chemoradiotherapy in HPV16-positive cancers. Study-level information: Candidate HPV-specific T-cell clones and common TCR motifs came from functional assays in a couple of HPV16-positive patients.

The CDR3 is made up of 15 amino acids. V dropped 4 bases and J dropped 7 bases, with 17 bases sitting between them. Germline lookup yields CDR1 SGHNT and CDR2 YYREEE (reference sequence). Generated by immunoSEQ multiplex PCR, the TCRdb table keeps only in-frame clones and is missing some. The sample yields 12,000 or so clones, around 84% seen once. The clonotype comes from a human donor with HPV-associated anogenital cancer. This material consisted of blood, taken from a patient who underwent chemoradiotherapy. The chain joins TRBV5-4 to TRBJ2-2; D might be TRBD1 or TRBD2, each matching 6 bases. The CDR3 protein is CASSPTRGASGELFF. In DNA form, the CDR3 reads TGTGCCAGCAGCCCTACGAGGGGGGCGAGCGGGGAGCTGTTTTTT.